This passage covers 23 T cell receptor beta chains from one sample sequenced in a study of T cell clonality in common variable immunodeficiency. Overall study findings and caveats: Common variable immunodeficiency TCR beta sequences reportedly had fewer deletions and N-nucleotide insertions.

What these receptors recognize is not known. The method was immunoSEQ multiplex PCR; TCRdb's version includes in-frame clones alone and lacks a portion of them. Singletons are absent from the sample, which has almost 20,000 clones. The sequencing sample was made of peripheral blood mononuclear cells. These receptors were taken from a human donor with common variable immunodeficiency.

This clone was observed at least ten times. The read is 3 residues too short to cover the CDR3 end, so that end is filled in from the germline J gene. The chain is built from TRBV28 and TRBJ2-3, with a weak D call TRBD1 (5 bases). The length of the CDR3 is 15 residues. The V end lost 6 bases, the J end lost 2 bases, and 15 bases lay between the germline ends. Germline-derived CDR1 and CDR2 are MDHEN and SYDVKM. The chain's CDR3 is CASSHPRRDTDTQYF. The covered CDR3 bases are TGTGCCAGCAGCCACCCGCGCAGGGACACAGATACG. Complete variable domain (other parts from reference TRBV28 and TRBJ2-3): DVKVTQSSRYLVKRTGEKVFLECVQDMDHENMFWYRQDPGLGLRLIYFSYDVKMKEKGDIPEGYSVSREKKERFSLILESASTNQTSMYLCASSHPRRDTDTQYFGPGTRLTVL.

In regard to this clone: Coverage ceases 3 residues before the CDR3 finishes, and the germline J gene fills in the end. The chain recombines TRBV20-1 with TRBJ1-1; tentatively, D is TRBD1 (5 bases). Germline V lookup: CDR1 DFQATT, CDR2 SNEGSKA (reference sequence). V was shortened by 1 base and J by 5 bases, with 8 bases between the two germline ends. CDR3 size: 12 residues. CDR3 DNA, as far as it was read: TGCAGTGCTAGAGGTGGGGGGACTGAA. Amino acids: CSARGGGTE. The whole CDR3 protein reads CSARGGGTEAFF.

At least ten counts were recorded for this clone. The read terminates 3 residues ahead of where the CDR3 ends, so the germline J gene completes it. The rearrangement uses TRBV5-5 and TRBJ2-7; weak D call: TRBD2 (6 bases). Between the trimmed V and J ends, which lost 0 bases and 3 bases, there was a span of 10 bases. CDR1 and CDR2 (germline): SGHKS, YYEKEE (reference sequence). The CDR3 extends over 14 amino acids. The sequenced CDR3 bases are TGTGCCAGCAGCTTGGCGGGGGACCTCTACGAG. As protein: CASSLAGDLYE. The full-length CDR3 reads as CASSLAGDLYEQYF.

In its sample, this clone was seen many times. The CDR3 is cut off 3 residues early in the read; its end comes from the germline J gene. V gene TRBV6-1 combines with J gene TRBJ2-7; TRBD1 aligns across 9 bases. The length of the CDR3 is 15 residues. Looked up from germline, CDR1 is MNHNS and CDR2 is SASEGT. The trim removed 2 bases at V and 3 bases at J, leaving 5 bases unmatched. The part of the CDR3 DNA that was read is TGTGCCAGCAGTGAACGGGGGACAGGGCTCTACGAG. Translating it yields CASSERGTGLYE. The complete CDR3 protein is CASSERGTGLYEQYF.

This clone was detected many times. CDR3 DNA (partial): TGCAGTGCTAAGGATCCCGGAGGGGGGGGGCATGAAAAA. Protein: CSAKDPGGGGHEK. The full CDR3 protein reads CSAKDPGGGGHEKLFF. V and J are TRBV20-1 and TRBJ1-4; TRBD1 might be the D (6 bases). The read ends 3 residues before the CDR3 terminus; that terminus is restored from the germline J gene. V dropped 4 bases and J dropped 6 bases, with 21 bases sitting between them. This CDR3 region has 16 residues. From germline, CDR1 is DFQATT and CDR2 SNEGSKA (reference sequence).

This clone came up many times. The read falls 3 residues short of the CDR3 end, and the missing part is taken from the germline J gene. The rearrangement joins TRBV7-9 to TRBJ2-3, with TRBD2 identical over 11 bases. CDR1 is SEHNR, CDR2 FQNEAQ, per germline (reference sequence). The CDR3 loop spans 14 amino acids. V lost 5 bases to trimming and J lost 5 bases; unmatched junction nucleotides: 3. The CDR3 region is CASSPGTSGDTQYF. The sequenced part of the CDR3 DNA is TGTGCCAGCAGCCCCGGGACTAGCGGAGATACG.

The covered CDR3 bases are TGTGCCAGTAGCCGGGGGACTACCGCGAACACCGGGGAG. Its translation is CASSRGTTANTGE. The whole CDR3 reads CASSRGTTANTGELFF. The rearrangement links TRBV19 to TRBJ2-2; 7 bases map to TRBD2. The DNA ends 3 residues before the CDR3 does, and the rest of the CDR3 is filled in from the germline J gene. The CDR3 spans 16 residues. The trim removed 6 bases at V and 0 bases at J, leaving 7 bases unmatched. CDR1 and CDR2 from the germline V gene are LNHDA and SQIVND (reference sequence).

This clone has a count of ten or more. The observed sequence ends 3 residues before the CDR3 terminus, with the missing tail filled in from the germline J gene. The rearrangement joins TRBV28 to TRBJ1-1, with unresolved D. This CDR3 is built from 11 residues. The germline V gene has CDR1 MDHEN and CDR2 SYDVKM. This CDR3 reads CASSLGRWAFF. CDR3 DNA, as far as it was read: TGTGCCAGCAGTTTAGGCAGGTGG. The full variable domain, its missing parts supplied by reference TRBV28 and TRBJ1-1, is DVKVTQSSRYLVKRTGEKVFLECVQDMDHENMFWYRQDPGLGLRLIYFSYDVKMKEKGDIPEGYSVSREKKERFSLILESASTNQTSMYLCASSLGRWAFFGQGTRLTVV.

There are many counts of this clone. The read comes to an end 3 residues before the CDR3 does, leaving the germline J gene to fill in the end. The gene calls are TRBV18 and TRBJ2-7, with 9 nucleotides matching TRBD2. The J segment lost 6 bases and the V segment lost 3 bases, leaving 3 bases of the junction unmatched. CDR1 is KGHSH and CDR2 is LQKENI in the germline V gene. The CDR3 consists of 13 residues. CDR3 sequence reads: CASSPGLASEQYF. CDR3 DNA (partial): TGTGCCAGCTCACCGGGACTAGCAAGCGAG.

This clone was counted at least ten times. The CDR3 end is not reached by the read, which stops 3 residues before it; the germline J gene fills it in. The chain uses TRBV5-4 and TRBJ2-1, with 8 nucleotides matching TRBD1. The CDR3 totals 14 residues. Germline values: CDR1 SGHNT, CDR2 YYREEE (reference sequence). The J segment lost 8 bases and the V segment lost 0 bases, leaving 4 bases of the junction unmatched. CDR3 bases read: TGTGCCAGCAGCTTGGCCGGACAGGGCGATGAG. Translated, it gives CASSLAGQGDE. The full-length CDR3 reads as CASSLAGQGDEQFF. The entire variable domain, with the rest obtained from reference TRBV5-4 and TRBJ2-1, is as follows: ETGVTQSPTHLIKTRGQQVTLRCSSQSGHNTVSWYQQALGQGPQFIFQYYREEENGRGNFPPRFSGLQFPNYSSELNVNALELDDSALYLCASSLAGQGDEQFFGPGTRLTVL.

This clone was picked up many times. From the germline J gene comes the end of the CDR3, since the read stops 3 residues before it. The rearrangement uses TRBV5-1 and TRBJ1-1; no definite D call. The CDR3 runs to 15 residues. CDR1 is SGHRS, CDR2 YFSETQ, per germline. V was trimmed by 0 bases and J by 2 bases, leaving 11 bases between them. CDR3 DNA (partial): TGCGCCAGCAGCTTGGCCTCCCTCAGAAACACTGAA. Its translation is CASSLASLRNTE. The CDR3 as a whole reads CASSLASLRNTEAFF. The variable domain in full, completed from reference TRBV5-1 and TRBJ1-1, reads KAGVTQTPRYLIKTRGQQVTLSCSPISGHRSVSWYQQTPGQGLQFLFEYFSETQRNKGNFPGRFSGRQFSNSRSEMNVSTLELGDSALYLCASSLASLRNTEAFFGQGTRLTVV.

This clone showed up many times. The CDR3 goes on 3 residues after the read ends, and that part is filled in from the germline J gene. The chain has TRBV18 and TRBJ1-1; 8 nucleotides agree with TRBD1. V dropped 4 bases and J dropped 3; count of bases not matched to a gene: 7. CDR1 KGHSH and CDR2 LQKENI come from the germline V gene. This CDR3 has 15 residues. The part of the CDR3 DNA that was read is TGTGCCAGCTCACTGACAGGGGCTGGGGACACTGAA. It encodes CASSLTGAGDTE. The whole CDR3 sequence is CASSLTGAGDTEAFF.

In this sample, this clone turned up many times. The CDR3 extends 3 residues past the end of the read, so its final part is completed from the germline J gene. The gene calls are TRBV6-1 and TRBJ2-7, with D unresolved. Germline assignment: CDR1 MNHNS and CDR2 SASEGT. Deletions cut 1 base from V and 0 bases from J, with 13 bases between. There are 16 residues in the CDR3. The CDR3 is CASSEELGPFSYEQYF. CDR3 DNA, as far as it was read: TGTGCCAGCAGTGAAGAGTTGGGCCCCTTCTCCTACGAG.

This clone appeared many times. The read finishes 3 residues shy of the CDR3 end, and the germline J gene is used to complete it. This chain connects TRBV7-2 to TRBJ2-7; 11 bases are a match to TRBD1. The CDR3 length is 15 residues. The junction had 3 bases not matched to a gene; V was cut back by 5 bases and J by 0 bases. The germline V gene encodes CDR1 SGHTA and CDR2 FQGNSA. The CDR3 loop is CASSGQGADSYEQYF. The sequenced part of the CDR3 DNA is TGTGCCAGCAGCGGACAGGGGGCGGACTCCTACGAG.

The table lists this clone with many counts. Read sequence stops 3 residues before the CDR3 end, and the germline J gene provides the missing end. The J gene is TRBJ2-5, the V gene TRBV5-1; 7 bases are a match to TRBD1. Unmatched junction bases numbered 6, after V lost 5 bases and J lost 5 bases. This CDR3 is built from 13 residues. Germline V gives CDR1 SGHRS, CDR2 YFSETQ. CDR3 region: CASSRQGSETQYF. The covered CDR3 bases are TGCGCCAGCAGTCGACAGGGTTCTGAGACC.

This clone was counted many times. The missing CDR3 end, 3 residues past where the read stops, is filled in from the germline J gene. The chain joins TRBV14 to TRBJ1-2; 10 bases match TRBD1. This CDR3 region has 13 residues. Germline lookup yields CDR1 SGHDN and CDR2 FVKESK. The ends lost 6 bases at V and 6 bases at J; junction bases unmatched: 4. The CDR3 bases that were read are TGTGCCAGCAGGGGGACAGGGGATCATGGC. It encodes CASRGTGDHG. The CDR3, in full, reads CASRGTGDHGYTF.

This clone was detected only a few times. Read coverage stops 3 residues before the CDR3 terminus; the germline J gene supplies the remainder. This chain connects TRBV20-1 to TRBJ2-1, with 10 bases fitting TRBD2. CDR1 and CDR2 from the germline V gene are DFQATT and SNEGSKA (reference sequence). The CDR3 is 13 amino acids. With 5 bases clipped from V and 3 bases from J, the junction kept 1 base outside the gene matches. Incomplete CDR3 DNA: TGCAGTGCTTGGACTAGCGGCTACAATGAG. Amino acids: CSAWTSGYNE. The whole CDR3 protein reads CSAWTSGYNEQFF.

The sample holds many counts of this clone. The CDR3 goes on 3 residues after the read ends, and that part is filled in from the germline J gene. The chain links TRBV7-9 to TRBJ2-3, with 9 bases fitting TRBD2. This CDR3 is 14 amino acids long. The junction had 3 bases not matched to a gene; V was cut back by 3 bases and J by 5 bases. The germline V gene encodes CDR1 SEHNR and CDR2 FQNEAQ (reference sequence). The DNA read from the CDR3 is TGTGCCAGCAGCTTGGGACTAGCTCTAGATACG. Translating it yields CASSLGLALDT. The whole CDR3 protein reads CASSLGLALDTQYF.

By share, this clone counts as medium-sized (0.01 to 0.1%). The read ends 3 residues before the CDR3 terminus; that terminus is restored from the germline J gene. The chain has TRBV5-1 and TRBJ2-1, with 13 bases lining up with TRBD2. Germline V gene lookup returns CDR1 SGHRS and CDR2 YFSETQ. The V segment lost 4 bases and the J segment 8 bases; nucleotides outside the gene matches: 6. The CDR3 runs 15 residues. This CDR3 is CASSGGLAGVDEQFF. The CDR3 DNA, read in part, is TGCGCCAGCAGCGGTGGACTAGCGGGAGTGGATGAG.

This clone has at least ten counts. The sequenced fragment ends 3 residues before the CDR3 boundary, so the rest is inferred from the germline J gene. The J gene is TRBJ2-3, the V gene TRBV5-1, with D tentatively TRBD1 (7 bases). Germline assignment: CDR1 SGHRS and CDR2 YFSETQ. The CDR3 runs 14 residues. V lost 4 bases to trimming and J lost 1 base, with 10 bases between them. CDR3 DNA, as far as it was read: TGCGCCAGCAGCGGCAGGGGGGGCACAGATACG. Its protein product is CASSGRGGTDT. The entire CDR3 sequence reads CASSGRGGTDTQYF.

The sample holds many counts of this clone. From the germline J gene comes the end of the CDR3, since the read stops 3 residues before it. V usage is TRBV20-1 and J usage is TRBJ2-7; 8 positions agree with TRBD2. Germline V gene data show CDR1 as DFQATT and CDR2 as SNEGSKA (reference sequence). The CDR3 is made up of 13 amino acids. V trimming: 4 bases; J trimming: 3 bases; junction bases outside the gene matches: 5. The CDR3 sequence: CSATPGTSYEQYF. CDR3 bases read: TGCAGTGCTACCCCCGGGACTAGCTACGAG.

This clone has ten or more counts. Read sequence stops 3 residues before the CDR3 end, and the germline J gene provides the missing end. The gene calls are TRBV20-1 and TRBJ2-4; 9 positions match TRBD2. The germline V gene encodes CDR1 DFQATT and CDR2 SNEGSKA (reference sequence). The ends lost 0 bases at V and 6 bases at J; junction bases unmatched: 9. CDR3 length: 16 amino acids. CDR3 protein: CSARDLVAGDGNIQYF. CDR3 DNA, as far as it was read: TGCAGTGCTAGAGATTTGGTAGCGGGAGACGGAAACATT.

In this sample, this clone turned up many times. Read data end 3 residues before the CDR3 end; the end is taken from the germline J gene. The chain couples TRBV11-2 to TRBJ2-5; 8 bases match TRBD1. The CDR3 runs to 15 residues. V dropped 5 bases and J dropped 4; count of bases not matched to a gene: 9. Per germline, CDR1 SGHAT and CDR2 FQNNGV. Incomplete CDR3 DNA: TGTGCCAGCAGCGCCGGACAGGGAGCGGTAGAGACC. As protein: CASSAGQGAVET. The full CDR3 protein is CASSAGQGAVETQYF. Full variable domain (remainder filled in from reference TRBV11-2 and TRBJ2-5): EAGVAQSPRYKIIEKRQSVAFWCNPISGHATLYWYQQILGQGPKLLIQFQNNGVVDDSQLPKDRFSAERLKGVDSTLKIQPAKLEDSAVYLCASSAGQGAVETQYFGPGTRLLVL.